The 21 T cell receptor beta chains given below trace back to one sample, sequenced in a study of cytomegalovirus exposure and HLA in healthy donors. PCR employed 60 Vbeta and 13 Jbeta primers. The table came from immunoSEQ multiplex PCR; TCRdb's copy has only in-frame clones and leaves some out. The sample has 90,000 to 120,000 clones, 76% seen once. The sequenced sample consisted of PBMCs. The receptors stem from a young woman in good health and CMV-seropositive.

This clone was counted a few times. This chain uses TRBV5-1 with TRBJ1-4; no reliable D call. V was trimmed by 3 bases and J by 7 bases, leaving 16 bases between them. CDR3 length: 15 amino acids. The germline gives CDR1 SGHRS, CDR2 YFSETQ. The chain's CDR3 is CASSWSEGGGEKLFF. CDR3 bases: TGCGCCAGCAGCTGGTCAGAGGGAGGTGGTGAAAAACTGTTTTTT.

This sequence joins TRBV7-2 and TRBJ2-7; 10 bases are a match to TRBD2. The germline gives CDR1 SGHTA, CDR2 FQGNSA. The CDR3 length is 15 residues. J gave up 3 bases and V 4 bases, and 6 bases lay outside the gene matches. This CDR3 reads CASSSGLAAVYEQYF. The DNA of the CDR3 is TGTGCCAGCAGCTCCGGACTAGCGGCCGTCTACGAGCAGTACTTC.

This chain connects TRBV5-1 to TRBJ2-3; 9 bases fit TRBD2. The V segment lost 4 bases and the J segment 0 bases; nucleotides outside the gene matches: 3. This CDR3 has 15 amino acids. Germline loops: CDR1 SGHRS, CDR2 YFSETQ. The CDR3 nucleotides read TGCGCCAGCAGCACTCTAGCGGGAAGCACAGATACGCAGTATTTT. Protein product: CASSTLAGSTDTQYF.

The chain uses TRBV9 and TRBJ1-3, with D possibly TRBD1 on 6 matching bases. The CDR3 is 15 amino acids. V was trimmed by 0 bases and J by 2 bases, leaving 9 bases between them. Germline values: CDR1 SGDLS, CDR2 YYNGEE. CDR3 sequence (DNA): TGTGCCAGCAGCGTAGGAACAGGGACTGGAAACACCATATATTTT. This encodes CASSVGTGTGNTIYF. The whole variable domain, filled in from reference TRBV9 and TRBJ1-3, reads DSGVTQTPKHLITATGQRVTLRCSPRSGDLSVYWYQQSLDQGLQFLIQYYNGEERAKGNILERFSAQQFPDLHSELNLSSLELGDSALYFCASSVGTGTGNTIYFGEGSWLTVV.

V usage is TRBV28 and J usage is TRBJ1-5; D may be TRBD1 (5 bases). CDR3 length equals 12 residues. The germline gives CDR1 MDHEN, CDR2 SYDVKM. V lost 6 bases and J 11 bases, leaving 14 bases between the germline ends. CDR3 in amino acids: CASRGLSVAQHF. In DNA form, the CDR3 reads TGTGCCAGCAGGGGACTGTCTGTAGCCCAGCATTTT.

The rearrangement uses TRBV28 and TRBJ1-5; 8 bases fit TRBD1. The trim removed 6 bases at V and 6 bases at J, leaving 13 bases unmatched. This CDR3 is 16 amino acids long. Germline loops: CDR1 MDHEN, CDR2 SYDVKM. The CDR3 DNA sequence: TGTGCCAGCAGCGGACAGGGTAAGCCCTCGGGTCAGCCCCAGCATTTT. This translates into CASSGQGKPSGQPQHF.

The chain links TRBV1 to TRBJ2-3; the table names TRBD2, a call not compared with the DNA. TRBV1 constitutes a pseudogene. The CDR3 runs to 9 residues. The CDR3 region has the DNA TGCACCAGCAGCCGTAGGCAGTATTTT. Translated: CTSSRRQYF.

This clone has more than one count but fewer than ten. The rearrangement uses TRBV5-1 and TRBJ1-1, with D hard to call. CDR1 and CDR2 (germline): SGHRS, YFSETQ. The V and J ends lost 4 bases and 0 bases respectively, with 10 bases between them. The CDR3 has 14 residues. The CDR3 bases are TGCGCCAGCAGCCCTCAGAGGATGAACACTGAAGCTTTCTTT. Its protein is CASSPQRMNTEAFF. Based on the CDR3 plus reference TRBV5-1 and TRBJ1-1, the full variable domain is KAGVTQTPRYLIKTRGQQVTLSCSPISGHRSVSWYQQTPGQGLQFLFEYFSETQRNKGNFPGRFSGRQFSNSRSEMNVSTLELGDSALYLCASSPQRMNTEAFFGQGTRLTVV.

The chain has TRBV1 and TRBJ2-3; the table's TRBD2 call for D was not verified on the DNA. TRBV1 corresponds to a pseudogene. The CDR3 sequence is 20 residues long. CDR3 sequence reads: CTSSPGFLAGLHYSTDTQYF. The CDR3 bases are TGCACCAGCAGCCCAGGCTTCCTAGCGGGACTTCACTATAGCACAGATACGCAGTATTTT.

The V call is TRBV6-1, the J call TRBJ1-2, with 9 bases fitting TRBD1. CDR1 is MNHNS, CDR2 SASEGT, per germline. The J segment lost 9 bases and the V segment lost 9 bases, leaving 14 bases of the junction unmatched. This CDR3 has 14 amino acids. CDR3 sequence: CASNPGTGQLSYTF. As DNA, the CDR3 is TGTGCCAGTAACCCCGGGACAGGGCAACTTAGCTACACCTTC.

The V call is TRBV6-5, the J call TRBJ2-3; 8 nucleotides agree with TRBD2. The J segment lost 11 bases and the V segment lost 2 bases, leaving 9 bases of the junction unmatched. The germline CDR1 and CDR2 sequences are MNHEY and SVGAGI. The CDR3 has 14 amino acids. The CDR3 here is CASSYDGSGSQQYF. The CDR3 DNA follows: TGTGCCAGCAGTTACGACGGAAGCGGGAGCCAGCAGTATTTT.

The gene calls are TRBV5-1 and TRBJ2-2; tentatively, D is TRBD2 (6 bases). Trimming took 4 bases from V and 4 from J, leaving 11 bases between them. The CDR3 spans 14 residues. CDR1 is SGHRS, CDR2 YFSETQ, per germline. The DNA for the CDR3 is TGCGCCAGCAGCGACGCGGGGAGCACCGGGGAGCTGTTTTTT. This sequence encodes CASSDAGSTGELFF.

The rearrangement links TRBV28 to TRBJ1-1; 8 bases are a match to TRBD1. Per the germline V gene, CDR1 is MDHEN and CDR2 is SYDVKM. Losses at the gene ends were 7 bases for V and 5 bases for J; bases not matched to a gene: 9. This CDR3 spans 14 amino acids. CDR3 amino acids: CASIEQGGETEAFF. CDR3 sequence (DNA): TGTGCCAGCATAGAACAGGGGGGAGAGACTGAAGCTTTCTTT.

The V call is TRBV6-6, the J call TRBJ2-3, with 11 positions matching TRBD2. Germline V gene lookup returns CDR1 MNHNY and CDR2 SVGAGI (reference sequence). V lost 8 bases and J lost 5; bases outside the gene matches: 6. This CDR3 comprises 14 residues. This CDR3 reads CASVSGRGIDTQYF. CDR3 DNA: TGTGCCAGCGTTAGCGGGAGGGGAATAGATACGCAGTATTTT.

This clone was detected only a few times. The chain joins TRBV19 to TRBJ2-3, with 15 bases matching TRBD2. V lost 3 bases to trimming and J lost 4 bases; unmatched junction nucleotides: 5. The CDR3 has 17 amino acids. The V gene's germline CDR1 is LNHDA and CDR2 SQIVND (reference sequence). CDR3 sequence reads: CASSIGLAGGPADTQYF. The CDR3 bases are TGTGCCAGTAGTATCGGACTAGCGGGAGGGCCCGCAGATACGCAGTATTTT.

The CDR3 loop is CASRVPTGLGSYEQYF. CDR3 sequence (DNA): TGTGCCAGCCGGGTCCCTACAGGCCTGGGATCCTACGAGCAGTACTTC. The chain employs TRBV28 and TRBJ2-7; perhaps TRBD1 as D (5 bases). The germline V gene encodes CDR1 MDHEN and CDR2 SYDVKM. The CDR3 is 16 residues long. V lost 8 bases to trimming and J lost 1 base, with 21 bases between them.

The chain is built from TRBV6-1 and TRBJ2-1, with D possibly being TRBD1 (6 bases). Trimming removed 8 bases at V and 12 bases at J, with 23 bases between. CDR1 is MNHNS, CDR2 SASEGT, per germline. There are 14 residues in the CDR3. This chain's CDR3 is CASYRDPSTSAQFF. In DNA form, the CDR3 reads TGTGCCAGCTACAGGGACCCTTCCACGTCGGCGCAGTTCTTC.

CDR3 sequence: CASSFSGLAGAVPYEQYF. The CDR3, as DNA: TGTGCCAGCAGTTTTTCGGGACTAGCGGGAGCGGTCCCCTACGAGCAGTACTTC. The rearrangement links TRBV28 to TRBJ2-7, with 14 bases matching TRBD2. There are 18 residues in the CDR3. The germline V gene encodes CDR1 MDHEN and CDR2 SYDVKM. The J segment lost 2 bases and the V segment lost 3 bases, leaving 9 bases of the junction unmatched. The full variable domain, in which reference TRBV28 and TRBJ2-7 provide the parts outside the CDR3, is DVKVTQSSRYLVKRTGEKVFLECVQDMDHENMFWYRQDPGLGLRLIYFSYDVKMKEKGDIPEGYSVSREKKERFSLILESASTNQTSMYLCASSFSGLAGAVPYEQYFGPGTRLTVT.

The chain joins TRBV5-1 to TRBJ2-7, with D hard to call. Trimming removed 4 bases at V and 2 bases at J, with 7 bases between. The CDR3 is 12 residues long. The germline gives CDR1 SGHRS, CDR2 YFSETQ. As DNA, the CDR3 is TGCGCCAGCAGCGGCATGGCCTACGAGCAGTACTTC. It encodes CASSGMAYEQYF.

As for this clone: Other DNA sequences in this sample translate to the same CDR3. The chain couples TRBV28 to TRBJ2-7; possibly TRBD2 for D (5 bases). V was cut by 5 bases and J by 2 bases, with 10 bases left in between. Germline V gives CDR1 MDHEN, CDR2 SYDVKM. This CDR3 comprises 13 residues. The CDR3: CASSIRGTYEQYF. The DNA for the CDR3 is TGTGCCAGCAGTATCCGGGGAACCTACGAGCAGTACTTC.

V gene TRBV28 combines with J gene TRBJ1-3, with D perhaps matching TRBD1 (5 bases). The CDR3 has 14 amino acids. Per the germline V gene, CDR1 is MDHEN and CDR2 is SYDVKM. The V end lost 2 bases, the J end lost 2 bases, and 7 bases lay between the germline ends. CDR3 sequence reads: CASSLVRAGNTIYF. The CDR3 nucleotides read TGTGCCAGCAGTTTAGTCAGGGCTGGAAACACCATATATTTT.